The rows below give T cell receptor beta chains drawn from one sample of a study of T-cell reconstitution after alpha-beta-depleted transplantation in children. From the PCR reads, TCRdb called clonotypes with MiXCR, one entry per CDR3 protein. The sample consists of around 300,000 distinct CDR3 sequences, more than 20% of them appearing once. The sample was PBMCs, mostly from graft donor cells, taken 180 days after TCRalphabeta/CD19-depleted stem cell transplant. The receptors shown here come from a male patient between 10 and 17 years old who had a stem cell transplant for acute lymphoblastic leukemia, so the T cells may come from the graft donor. Both conserved end residues are part of each CDR3. D genes are given only for firm matches. The size field is filled for only some rows; it gives once, few, many or a size class.

V: TRBV10-3; size: few; J: TRBJ1-5; D: -; CDR3: CAISRAPNQPQHF; DNA: TGTGCCATCAGCAGGGCCCCCAATCAGCCCCAGCATTTT
V: TRBV19; size: few; J: TRBJ2-1; D: TRBD2; CDR3: CASSTSGLAQFF; DNA: TGTGCCAGTAGTACTTCGGGACTAGCTCAATTCTTC
V: TRBV15; size: few; J: TRBJ2-2; D: -; CDR3: CATSRDSTVLSAGELFF; DNA: TGTGCCACCAGCAGAGATTCTACAGTCCTCTCAGCGGGGGAGCTGTTTTTT
V: TRBV7-8; size: few; J: TRBJ2-5; D: TRBD2; CDR3: CASTHPGTSITGTQYF; DNA: TGTGCCAGCACCCACCCCGGGACTAGCATTACAGGGACCCAGTACTTC
V: TRBV20-1; size: -; J: TRBJ2-4; D: TRBD2; CDR3: CSALTSGRDSAKNIQYF; DNA: TGCAGTGCGCTGACTAGCGGGAGAGACTCAGCCAAAAACATTCAGTACTTC
V: TRBV4-1; size: few; J: TRBJ2-6; D: -; CDR3: CASSQQSRAGANVLTF; DNA: TGCGCCAGCAGCCAGCAGTCCAGGGCTGGGGCCAACGTCCTGACTTTC
V: TRBV9; size: few; J: TRBJ2-7; D: -; CDR3: CASSVGIGAPYEQYF; DNA: TGTGCCAGCAGCGTAGGGATCGGGGCCCCCTACGAGCAGTACTTC
V: TRBV5-1; size: -; J: TRBJ1-4; D: -; CDR3: CASKAGVNEKLFF; DNA: TGCGCCAGCAAGGCGGGGGTTAATGAAAAACTGTTTTTT
V: TRBV10-3; size: few; J: TRBJ1-3; D: -; CDR3: CAIRVSGNTIYF; DNA: TGTGCCATCCGGGTCTCTGGAAACACCATATATTTT
V: TRBV12-5; size: few; J: TRBJ2-1; D: -; CDR3: CASDHTGNSYNEQFF; DNA: TGTGCTAGTGACCATACAGGCAACTCCTACAATGAGCAGTTCTTC
V: TRBV5-5; size: -; J: TRBJ1-2; D: -; CDR3: CASSFQVYGYTF; DNA: TGTGCCAGCAGCTTTCAGGTCTATGGCTACACCTTC
V: TRBV7-9; size: few; J: TRBJ2-7; D: TRBD2; CDR3: CASSLGMGLAGDYEQYF; DNA: TGTGCCAGCAGCTTAGGTATGGGACTAGCGGGAGACTACGAGCAGTACTTC
V: TRBV7-6; size: few; J: TRBJ2-2; D: TRBD2; CDR3: CASSSRTSSNTGELFF; DNA: TGTGCCAGCAGCTCTCGGACTAGTTCGAACACCGGGGAGCTGTTTTTT
V: TRBV5-1; size: -; J: TRBJ2-4; D: -; CDR3: CASSLGQIPKNIQYF; DNA: TGCGCCAGCAGCTTGGGACAGATACCCAAAAACATTCAGTACTTC
V: TRBV6-1; size: few; J: TRBJ2-2; D: TRBD2; CDR3: CASSLPALAGVGTGELFF; DNA: TGTGCCAGCAGCTTGCCGGCACTAGCGGGAGTTGGCACCGGGGAGCTGTTTTTT
V: TRBV20-1; size: -; J: TRBJ2-7; D: -; CDR3: CSARQRGTPYEQYF; DNA: TGCAGTGCTAGACAGCGCGGGACGCCATACGAGCAGTACTTC
V: TRBV12-3/TRBV12-4; size: -; J: TRBJ1-1; D: -; CDR3: CASSLGGAAEAFF; DNA: TGTGCCAGCAGTTTAGGGGGGGCCGCTGAAGCTTTCTTT
V: TRBV20-1; size: few; J: TRBJ2-2; D: TRBD2; CDR3: CSARDGTRGTGELFF; DNA: TGCAGTGCTAGAGATGGGACTAGAGGTACCGGGGAGCTGTTTTTT
V: TRBV11-2; size: few; J: TRBJ2-3; D: -; CDR3: CASSFRPGEPDTQYF; DNA: TGTGCCAGCAGCTTTAGGCCGGGAGAGCCAGATACGCAGTATTTT
V: TRBV20-1; size: -; J: TRBJ2-5; D: TRBD2; CDR3: CSASEGGKTQYF; DNA: TGCAGTGCTAGCGAGGGAGGGAAGACCCAGTACTTC
V: TRBV4-1; size: -; J: TRBJ2-7; D: -; CDR3: CASRFTGLISYEQYF; DNA: TGCGCCAGCAGGTTCACAGGGCTAATTTCCTACGAGCAGTACTTC
V: TRBV13; size: few; J: TRBJ2-7; D: -; CDR3: CASSFGNGDRYYEQYF; DNA: -